This T cell receptor (beta chain) is drawn from a study of cytomegalovirus exposure and HLA in healthy donors. Whole-study findings and limits: Indistinguishability led to the exclusion of some V segments, TRBV6-2 and TRBV6-3 included. Differences between HLA loci emerged in a later analysis of TCR association rates, with DRB1 most and HLA-C fewest. It was reported that the classifier diagnosed cytomegalovirus status with high specificity and sensitivity in both the original and validation cohorts.

Concerning this clone itself: Antigen specificity is unknown.

This CDR3 has 16 residues. Germline V gene data show CDR1 as MNHEY and CDR2 as SMNVEV (reference sequence). Trimming took 0 bases from V and 7 from J; bases not matched to a gene: 11. 60 Vbeta and 13 Jbeta primers were used in PCR. Repertoires were generated with immunoSEQ multiplex PCR, while TCRdb's copy carries only in-frame clones and drops some. The sample has 120,000 to 150,000 clones; 61% are singletons. The gene calls are TRBV27 and TRBJ2-7; TRBD1 matches at 8 bases. This clonotype originated in a male donor in good health and CMV-seronegative. Sequenced material: PBMCs. This CDR3 is CASSLSRRQGAGEQYF. CDR3 nucleotides: TGTGCCAGCAGTTTATCTAGGCGGCAGGGGGCGGGTGAGCAGTACTTC.